This T cell receptor (beta chain) originates from a study of shared clonotypes between healthy human individuals. General observations from the study: Non-shared clonotypes had lower generation probabilities than clonotypes shared by all four sorted-subset donors.

Germline V gene sequence: CDR1 SNHLY, CDR2 FYNNEI. This CDR3 spans 13 amino acids. The ends were cut back, 6 bases at V and 1 base at J, with 7 bases in the middle. Data came from immunoSEQ multiplex PCR; TCRdb stores just in-frame clones and leaves some out. In the table there are some 2,000,000 clones, over 85% of which are singletons. About this clone: Its antigen remains unknown. The same CDR3 also results from other DNA sequences found in this sample.

Sequenced: naive CD4+ T cells sorted from blood. Subset specified: CD45RA+ positively selected. The chain couples TRBV2 to TRBJ1-5; maybe TRBD1 (5 bases). The receptor was isolated from a man younger than 35 in good health. This CDR3 reads CASRWDSNQPQHF. CDR3 DNA: TGTGCCAGCAGGTGGGACAGCAATCAGCCCCAGCATTTT.